This TCR beta chain comes out of a study of CD8 T cells in ankylosing spondylitis. The V end lost 8 bases, the J end lost 4 bases, and 7 bases lay between the germline ends. The CDR3 is 11 amino acids. The germline CDR1 and CDR2 sequences are MNHEY and SMNVEV (reference sequence). This clonotype was observed many times. TCRdb called the 5' RACE reads again in MiXCR, with one record for every CDR3 protein. The table records hundreds of thousands of distinct CDR3 sequences, over 8.5% of them present only once. The sequenced sample was blood, either unsorted or a sorted T cell fraction (not recorded which). The receptor was derived from a male donor with ankylosing spondylitis or in good health (not recorded which). The rearrangement uses TRBV27 and TRBJ2-3; D is unresolved. CDR3 loop: CASVNADTQYF. The CDR3 nucleotides are TGTGCCAGCGTTAACGCAGATACGCAGTATTTT.